This TCR beta chain was sequenced in a study of T cells after yellow fever vaccination. Looking at the study overall: Any fraction with a low cell number was prepared using SMART-Seq v4 Ultra Low Input. General study points: Once the booster was given, most primary-vaccination clones reappeared, at approximately 97% for CD4 and over 70% for CD8.

The TCR cDNA carried a universal primer site and UMIs from 5'RACE template switching. From the 5' RACE reads, TCRdb called clonotypes with MiXCR, one entry per CDR3 protein. The sample lists 250,000 or so distinct CDR3 sequences, more than 3.5% seen once, with around a fifth in the top ten. This clonotype was counted many times. Its target is unknown. CDR3 length: 16 amino acids. Unmatched junction bases numbered 10, after V lost 5 bases and J lost 3 bases. Germline CDR1 reads SGHTA; CDR2 reads FQGNSA. This specimen consisted of PBMCs, obtained 15 days after the yellow fever booster vaccination. The chain uses TRBV7-2 and TRBJ1-5; 7 bases line up with TRBD1. The clonotype was recovered from a man between 18 and 29 years old who received the YFV17D yellow fever vaccine. This CDR3 reads CASSPRDRGHNQPQHF. DNA for the CDR3: TGTGCCAGCAGCCCTAGGGACAGAGGGCACAATCAGCCCCAGCATTTT.